The clone carrying this TCR beta chain was observed a handful of times. What it binds is unknown. The data belong to a study of beta chain features in type 1 diabetes. Study background: There was similarity between patients and healthy donors in age, gender and cell yields. Sorted cells from all samples, numbering some 99,000,000, were examined. Points from the study as a whole: Across all four CD4+ subsets, people with type 1 diabetes showed modestly shorter TCRB CDR3s.

Between the trimmed V and J ends, which lost 6 bases and 1 base, there was a span of 13 bases. In germline, CDR1 is SQVTM, CDR2 ANQGSEA. The CDR3 has 14 residues. The isolated RNA, all of it, was reverse transcribed, so expressed TCRB transcripts were what got sequenced. Sequencing was performed with immunoSEQ multiplex PCR; in TCRdb, only in-frame clones are kept and a portion is missing. Here the sample spans about 700,000 clones, roughly 13% being singletons. The sequenced material came from naive CD4+ T cells from blood. The sequence derives from a man younger than 35 with type 1 diabetes. The chain recombines TRBV29-1 with TRBJ2-4; D perhaps matches TRBD1 (7 bases). The CDR3: CSVEGAQAKNIQYF. The CDR3, as DNA: TGCAGCGTGGAGGGGGCGCAGGCCAAAAACATTCAGTACTTC. The full variable domain, completed using reference TRBV29-1 and TRBJ2-4, is SAVISQKPSRDICQRGTSLTIQCQVDSQVTMMFWYRQQPGQSLTLIATANQGSEATYESGFVIDKFPISRPNLTFSTLTVSNMSPEDSSIYLCSVEGAQAKNIQYFGAGTRLSVL.